A single sample gave rise to the 10 T cell receptor beta chains below, sequenced in a study of T-cell memory formation after mild COVID-19. TCRdb recomputed calls from the 5' RACE reads with MiXCR, one row per CDR3 protein. The sample holds fewer than 15,000 distinct CDR3 sequences, approximately 12% seen once. Sequences were obtained from PBMCs or a T cell subset sorted from them (not recorded which). The origin of the receptors is an adult woman who had mild COVID-19 (a few samples of this study predate the infection). Cell type and time point are not known.

This clonotype was picked up many times. J is TRBJ1-4 and V is TRBV4-1; 9 positions agree with TRBD1. The CDR3 is made up of 15 amino acids. V was pared by 4 bases and J by 7 bases, with 7 bases of the junction left unmatched. Looked up from germline, CDR1 is MGHRA and CDR2 is YSYEKL. The CDR3 loop is CASSPPGQGSEKLFF. The CDR3, as DNA: TGCGCCAGCAGCCCTCCGGGACAGGGTAGTGAAAAACTGTTTTTT.

Ten or more counts support this clonotype. V usage is TRBV7-9 and J usage is TRBJ2-1; D is undetermined. Per the germline V gene, CDR1 is SEHNR and CDR2 is FQNEAQ (reference sequence). Trimming took 5 bases from V and 9 from J, leaving 17 bases between them. The CDR3 runs 14 residues. The CDR3 DNA is TGTGCCAGCAGCCCCTCCCCTTCTAATGGTGAGCAGTTCTTC. It encodes CASSPSPSNGEQFF.

This clonotype appeared many times. The chain combines TRBV7-9 with TRBJ2-3; 10 nucleotides agree with TRBD1. The CDR3 length is 15 residues. Germline V gene sequence: CDR1 SEHNR, CDR2 FQNEAQ (reference sequence). The junction had 4 bases not matched to a gene; V was cut back by 5 bases and J by 2 bases. The chain's CDR3 is CASSPGQGITDTQYF. CDR3 bases: TGTGCCAGCAGCCCGGGACAGGGGATCACAGATACGCAGTATTTT.

V is TRBV9 and J is TRBJ2-2, with 10 bases identical to TRBD1. The CDR3 runs to 17 residues. Trimming cost V 4 bases and J 3 bases; bases outside gene matches: 9. Germline V lookup: CDR1 SGDLS, CDR2 YYNGEE. CDR3 coding DNA: TGTGCCAGCAGCACCGGACAGGGGGTCATGGACACCGGGGAGCTGTTTTTT. It codes for CASSTGQGVMDTGELFF.

V and J are TRBV5-1 and TRBJ2-3; weak D call: TRBD1 (6 bases). This CDR3 is built from 15 residues. Germline loops: CDR1 SGHRS, CDR2 YFSETQ. V lost 4 bases and J lost 3, with 15 bases in between. Written as DNA, the CDR3 is TGCGCCAGCAGCCCCGCGGACAGTGAGACAGATACGCAGTATTTT. This sequence encodes CASSPADSETDTQYF.

Many counts were recorded for this clonotype. As DNA, the CDR3 is TGTGCCACCAGCAGAGAGGCGGGGGCTACGGGAGATACGCAGTATTTT. This encodes CATSREAGATGDTQYF. The chain links TRBV15 to TRBJ2-3; weak D call: TRBD2 (7 bases). The CDR3 contains 16 residues. The ends were cut back, 0 bases at V and 5 bases at J, with 15 bases in the middle. The germline CDR1 and CDR2 sequences are LNHNV and YYDKDF (reference sequence).

This clonotype has ten or more counts. The chain carries TRBV6-5 and TRBJ2-2, with 9 positions matching TRBD2. The CDR3 is made up of 19 amino acids. Germline lookup yields CDR1 MNHEY and CDR2 SVGAGI. Germline trimming cut 0 bases from V and 1 base from J; bases unmatched to any gene: 9. The CDR3 loop is CASSYSIVSGGLNTGELFF. CDR3 in DNA: TGTGCCAGCAGTTACTCGATAGTTAGCGGGGGCCTGAACACCGGGGAGCTGTTTTTT.

This clonotype was counted at least ten times. The chain links TRBV5-1 to TRBJ1-5; D not resolved. Germline loops: CDR1 SGHRS, CDR2 YFSETQ. V lost 1 base and J 2 bases, leaving 4 bases between the germline ends. This CDR3 comprises 13 residues. CDR3 residues: CASSLQGNQPQHF. DNA of the CDR3: TGCGCCAGCAGCTTGCAGGGCAATCAGCCCCAGCATTTT.

The table lists this clonotype with many counts. This chain links TRBV6-2 or TRBV6-3 with TRBJ2-7; perhaps D is TRBD1 or TRBD2 (5 bases each). Germline values: CDR1 MNHEY, CDR2 SVGEGT. Between the trimmed V and J ends, which lost 11 bases and 1 base, there was a span of 18 bases. The CDR3 runs 14 residues. The CDR3 nucleotides read TGTGCCTCCATGTTACGGGGCGGATCCTACGAGCAGTACTTC. As protein: CASMLRGGSYEQYF.

This clonotype was recorded at least ten times. The J gene is TRBJ2-7, the V gene TRBV9; D gene uncertain. Germline-derived CDR1 and CDR2 are SGDLS and YYNGEE. CDR3 size: 14 residues. V was clipped by 4 bases and J by 2 bases, with 13 bases between them. CDR3 residues: CASSPRRDTYEQYF. The CDR3 DNA reads as TGTGCCAGCAGCCCACGGCGAGACACCTACGAGCAGTACTTC.